What follows are 8 T cell receptor beta chains derived from one specimen sequenced in a study of Tregs in tolerant kidney transplant recipients. Mixed chimerism was transient after nonmyeloablative marrow transplants from related graft donors. Generated by immunoSEQ multiplex PCR, the TCRdb table keeps only in-frame clones and is missing some. The data contain some 47,000 clones, roughly nine tenths of them seen just once; the ten biggest clones take up 15% to 18%. Sequences were derived from CD8+ T cells from blood (PBMCs), sampled 12 months after the transplant. All receptors derive from a human patient who received a combined kidney and bone marrow transplant. Some T cells may be transferred from the graft donor.

V usage is TRBV4-2 and J usage is TRBJ2-7; a weak D match, TRBD2 (6 bases). CDR3 size: 13 residues. V was clipped by 4 bases and J by 3 bases, with 10 bases between them. In germline, CDR1 is LGHNA, CDR2 YNFKEQ. The CDR3 DNA follows: TGTGCCAGCAGCCTTTGGAGGGGCTACGAGCAGTACTTC. As protein: CASSLWRGYEQYF.

V usage is TRBV4-1 and J usage is TRBJ2-2; D unresolved. CDR1 is MGHRA, CDR2 YSYEKL, per germline. The CDR3 is 14 amino acids. V lost 1 base to trimming and J lost 1 base, with 4 bases between them. CDR3 DNA: TGCGCCAGCAGCCAAGGTATGAACACCGGGGAGCTGTTTTTT. Encoded protein: CASSQGMNTGELFF.

The genes are TRBV19 and TRBJ2-2; a possible D gene is TRBD1 (6 bases). The CDR3 is 13 residues long. V lost 4 bases and J 4 bases, leaving 7 bases between the germline ends. Germline CDR1 is LNHDA and CDR2 is SQIVND (reference sequence). The CDR3 spells CASSTGVTGELFF. CDR3 sequence (DNA): TGTGCCAGTAGTACAGGGGTCACCGGGGAGCTGTTTTTT.

The genes are TRBV7-2 and TRBJ2-3; D unclear. Per the germline V gene, CDR1 is SGHTA and CDR2 is FQGNSA. The V end was cut by 2 bases, the J end by 2 bases, with 11 bases between. The CDR3 is made up of 15 amino acids. CDR3 bases: TGTGCCAGCAGCTTAAGGCAGGAATACACAGATACGCAGTATTTT. It codes for CASSLRQEYTDTQYF.

The CDR3 reads CASSQTGLGKNIQYF. For the CDR3, the DNA is TGTGCCAGCAGTCAGACAGGATTGGGCAAAAACATTCAGTACTTC. The chain uses TRBV28 and TRBJ2-4, with D possibly matching TRBD1 (6 bases). There are 15 residues in the CDR3. Germline V CDR1 and CDR2: MDHEN, SYDVKM. V lost 5 bases, J lost 3 bases, and 14 bases lay in between.

The chain combines TRBV15 with TRBJ1-2, with a weak D call TRBD1 (5 bases). CDR3 length: 15 amino acids. V lost 0 bases and J 1 base, leaving 9 bases between the germline ends. The germline CDR1 and CDR2 sequences are LNHNV and YYDKDF (reference sequence). The CDR3 here is CATSREAGFNYGYTF. Here the CDR3 DNA reads TGTGCCACCAGCAGAGAGGCAGGGTTTAACTATGGCTACACCTTC.

This rearrangement joins TRBV9 to TRBJ2-2, with 9 bases fitting TRBD1. The CDR3 length is 15 residues. CDR1 SGDLS and CDR2 YYNGEE come from the germline V gene. Trimming cost V 3 bases and J 5 bases; bases outside gene matches: 5. The CDR3 region has the DNA TGTGCCAGCAGCGAGATGACAGGGGGGACCGGGGAGCTGTTTTTT. It yields the protein CASSEMTGGTGELFF.

This clone appeared a single time. In DNA form, the CDR3 reads TGTGCTAGTGAGGCGGGAGTGGTCACCGGGGAGCTGTTTTTT. Its protein is CASEAGVVTGELFF. The chain uses TRBV12-5 and TRBJ2-2; 7 nucleotides line up with TRBD2. With 7 bases clipped from V and 4 bases from J, the junction kept 6 bases outside the gene matches. Germline V gene lookup returns CDR1 LGHNT and CDR2 FRNRAP. The CDR3 sequence is 14 residues long.